A single sample is the source of the 30 T cell receptor beta chains below, sequenced in a study of regulatory T cells in long-lasting Graves disease. Building of the TCR beta libraries involved iRepertoire HTBI primers and Arm-PCR of CDR3 regions. Each CDR3 protein gets one entry after TCRdb re-called the multiplex PCR reads with MiXCR. The sample includes under 500,000 distinct CDR3 sequences, less than 25% of them seen just once. Time point defined: persistent/refractory GD, antithyroid drugs over 5 years with positive TRAb. PBMC RNA was the source of the TCR library. The material was peripheral blood mononuclear cells (PBMCs), obtained when the disease was refractory, from a patient treated with antithyroid drugs. The receptors were gathered from a female donor with Graves disease.

The chain links TRBV18 to TRBJ2-7, with TRBD1 matching over 8 bases. Germline V gene sequence: CDR1 KGHSH, CDR2 LQKENI. With V trimmed by 4 bases and J by 3 bases, 5 bases remained unmatched. The CDR3 is made up of 14 amino acids. For the CDR3, the DNA is TGTGCCAGCTCACAACCGGGACAGGTCTACGAGCAGTACTTC. This gives the protein CASSQPGQVYEQYF.

This clonotype was detected many times. This CDR3 reads CASSFQGITEAFF. The CDR3 DNA follows: TGTGCCAGCAGCTTTCAGGGGATCACTGAAGCTTTCTTT. This chain links TRBV11-2 with TRBJ1-1, with D perhaps TRBD1 (6 bases). The CDR3 totals 13 residues. V was shortened by 3 bases and J by 4 bases, with 9 bases between the two germline ends. The V gene's germline CDR1 is SGHAT and CDR2 FQNNGV.

This clonotype was found many times. This rearrangement joins TRBV6-1 to TRBJ1-5; 10 bases line up with TRBD1. Per the germline V gene, CDR1 is MNHNS and CDR2 is SASEGT. The CDR3 has 16 residues. The ends lost 6 bases at V and 5 bases at J; junction bases unmatched: 10. The CDR3 coding sequence is TGTGCCAGCAGGACCCGGGACAGGGGATCGGATCAGCCCCAGCATTTT. This encodes CASRTRDRGSDQPQHF.

This clonotype was detected a few times. The chain couples TRBV6-1 to TRBJ2-7, with 8 positions matching TRBD1. This CDR3 has 14 residues. Germline V gene sequence: CDR1 MNHNS, CDR2 SASEGT. Unmatched junction bases numbered 7, after V lost 7 bases and J lost 2 bases. The CDR3 protein is CASTLGQGPYEQYF. In nucleotides, the CDR3 is TGTGCCAGCACCCTCGGACAGGGACCCTACGAGCAGTACTTC.

This clonotype was detected ten times or more. The rearrangement links TRBV11-2 to TRBJ2-2; D might be TRBD2 (6 bases). V was trimmed by 6 bases and J by 4 bases, leaving 15 bases between them. There are 15 residues in the CDR3. Looked up from germline, CDR1 is SGHAT and CDR2 is FQNNGV. DNA of the CDR3: TGTGCCAGCAGAACAACAGGAGGGGCCACCGGGGAGCTGTTTTTT. Residues: CASRTTGGATGELFF.

This clonotype was detected a few times. The chain is built from TRBV20-1 and TRBJ2-7, with 11 nucleotides matching TRBD2. This CDR3 spans 13 amino acids. V lost 7 bases and J lost 4; bases outside the gene matches: 6. Germline V gene data show CDR1 as DFQATT and CDR2 as SNEGSKA (reference sequence). CDR3 residues: CSVPGLAEYEQYF. Written as DNA, the CDR3 is TGCAGTGTCCCGGGACTAGCGGAATACGAGCAGTACTTC.

In this sample, this clonotype turned up many times. The rearrangement links TRBV10-3 to TRBJ1-1; tentative D call: TRBD1 (5 bases). V dropped 2 bases and J dropped 6 bases, with 10 bases sitting between them. Germline V gene data show CDR1 as ENHRY and CDR2 as SYGVKD. The CDR3 is made up of 13 amino acids. The CDR3 DNA reads as TGTGCCATCAGTGAGGGGGCGGTCGCTGAAGCTTTCTTT. Residues: CAISEGAVAEAFF.

This chain links TRBV5-1 with TRBJ1-4; D is undetermined. This CDR3 spans 15 amino acids. Per germline, CDR1 SGHRS and CDR2 YFSETQ. With 4 bases removed from V and 0 bases from J, the gap between germline ends came to 10 bases. The CDR3 DNA reads as TGCGCCAGCAGCCCGGACGGCTCAACTAATGAAAAACTGTTTTTT. Translated: CASSPDGSTNEKLFF. Full variable domain (missing parts from reference TRBV5-1 and TRBJ1-4): KAGVTQTPRYLIKTRGQQVTLSCSPISGHRSVSWYQQTPGQGLQFLFEYFSETQRNKGNFPGRFSGRQFSNSRSEMNVSTLELGDSALYLCASSPDGSTNEKLFFGSGTQLSVL.

This clonotype was detected a few times. This chain joins TRBV3-1 and TRBJ1-1, with 7 bases aligning to TRBD1. The V gene end was trimmed by 5 bases and the J gene end by 0 bases; junction bases not matched to a gene: 12. CDR1 and CDR2 from the germline V gene are LGHDT and YNNKEL (reference sequence). The CDR3 contains 17 residues. The CDR3 nucleotides are TGTGCCAGCAGCGAAATTCCACGCAGGGGGATGAACACTGAAGCTTTCTTT. This encodes CASSEIPRRGMNTEAFF.

Comments on this clonotype: Possible read error: a much larger clone is one base away. The chain links TRBV12-3 or TRBV12-4 to TRBJ2-7; D tentatively reads TRBD1 or TRBD2 (5 bases each). Trimming took off 1 base at V and 2 bases at J, with 18 bases between the two ends. This CDR3 is built from 17 residues. CDR3 loop: CASSLGRGAGGAYEQYF. The CDR3 DNA reads as TGTGCCAGCAGTTTAGGGCGAGGGGCTGGCGGAGCCTACGAGCAGTACTTC.

The J gene is TRBJ1-2, the V gene TRBV20-1; D not certain. The CDR3 is made up of 13 amino acids. Per the germline V gene, CDR1 is DFQATT and CDR2 is SNEGSKA (reference sequence). V lost 6 bases to trimming and J lost 2 bases, with 13 bases between them. CDR3 sequence: CSARASRNYGYTF. In nucleotides, the CDR3 is TGCAGTGCAAGGGCCTCACGGAACTATGGCTACACCTTC.

This clonotype was seen more than once but under ten times. This chain links TRBV7-2 with TRBJ1-6; 9 positions match TRBD1. The V gene end was trimmed by 5 bases and the J gene end by 9 bases; junction bases not matched to a gene: 11. Germline lookup yields CDR1 SGHTA and CDR2 FQGNSA. The CDR3 spans 16 residues. As DNA, the CDR3 is TGTGCCAGCAGCCTGCTGGGACAGGGAGGAGGTTCACCCCTCCACTTT. It yields the protein CASSLLGQGGGSPLHF.

This clonotype was observed a few times. Germline and junction disagree at one end, which may indicate a read error. The chain is built from TRBV27 and TRBJ1-6; 7 bases fit TRBD1. Germline V lookup: CDR1 MNHEY, CDR2 SMNVEV (reference sequence). The CDR3 contains 17 residues. CDR3 loop: CASRKPTGTVYSSPLHF. The DNA of the CDR3 is TGTGCCAGCAGAAAACCGACCGGGACAGTATATAGTTCACCCCTCCACTTT.

V and J are TRBV18 and TRBJ1-1; the D gene is possibly TRBD1 (6 bases). The germline V gene has CDR1 KGHSH and CDR2 LQKENI. The CDR3 consists of 16 residues. With 3 bases removed from V and 1 base from J, the gap between germline ends came to 15 bases. The DNA for the CDR3 is TGTGCCAGCTCACCGAGAGGAGGGGGTTCGAACACTGAAGCTTTCTTT. This codes for CASSPRGGGSNTEAFF.

Ten or more counts support this clonotype. This chain links TRBV11-2 with TRBJ2-7, with 8 bases that match TRBD2. From germline, CDR1 is SGHAT and CDR2 FQNNGV. With 6 bases clipped from V and 2 bases from J, the junction kept 9 bases outside the gene matches. There are 15 residues in the CDR3. The CDR3 loop reads CASRLSGADTYEQYF. The CDR3 DNA reads TGTGCCAGCAGACTTAGCGGGGCCGATACCTACGAGCAGTACTTC.

Comment on this clonotype: A much larger clone is a single base away; this may be a read error. The conserved phenylalanine or tryptophan is not found at the CDR3 terminus, so this likely reflects a read error. V is TRBV6-1 and J is TRBJ1-5, with D unclear. Looked up from germline, CDR1 is MNHNS and CDR2 is SASEGT. Trimming left V 4 bases short and J 1 base short, with 11 bases between. This CDR3 comprises 15 residues. The CDR3 DNA sequence: TGTGCCAGCAGTGTGAGGGAAGACAGCAATCAGCCCCAGCATCTT. As protein: CASSVREDSNQPQHL.

This clonotype was seen a handful of times. The V gene is TRBV20-1, the J gene TRBJ2-7, with 10 bases fitting TRBD1. The germline gives CDR1 DFQATT, CDR2 SNEGSKA (reference sequence). With V trimmed by 0 bases and J by 1 base, 6 bases remained unmatched. This CDR3 has 16 amino acids. The CDR3 loop is CSARDPGTGVSYEQYF. CDR3 DNA sequence: TGCAGTGCTAGAGACCCCGGGACAGGGGTTTCCTACGAGCAGTACTTC.

The V call is TRBV30, the J call TRBJ2-2, with D perhaps matching TRBD1 or TRBD2 (5 bases each). The ends were cut back, 5 bases at V and 3 bases at J, with 7 bases in the middle. The CDR3 totals 12 residues. Germline V CDR1 and CDR2: GTSNPN, SVGIG (reference sequence). In DNA, the CDR3 is TGTGCCTGGGGGACGGACACCGGGGAGCTGTTTTTT. Translated: CAWGTDTGELFF.

A remark on this clonotype: One end of the junction varies from germline; a read error may be responsible. The V gene is TRBV6-1, the J gene TRBJ2-2; 9 bases align to TRBD2. There are 19 residues in the CDR3. In germline, CDR1 is MNHNS, CDR2 SASEGT. The CDR3 region has the DNA TGTGCCAGCAGGGAAGGTAGCGGGAGAAATCGACGGAACACCGGGGAGCTGTTTTTT. Its translation is CASREGSGRNRRNTGELFF.

The gene calls are TRBV15 and TRBJ1-4; D is unresolved. V was pared by 2 bases and J by 7 bases, with 11 bases between. CDR1 is LNHNV and CDR2 is YYDKDF in the germline V gene (reference sequence). There are 14 residues in the CDR3. This chain's CDR3 is CATSRTGATEKLFF. The CDR3 DNA reads as TGTGCCACCAGCAGAACCGGCGCGACTGAAAAACTGTTTTTT. Filled out from reference TRBV15 and TRBJ1-4, the complete variable domain reads DAMVIQNPRYQVTQFGKPVTLSCSQTLNHNVMYWYQQKSSQAPKLLFHYYDKDFNNEADTPDNFQSRRPNTSFCFLDIRSPGLGDTAMYLCATSRTGATEKLFFGSGTQLSVL.

In this sample, this clonotype turned up many times. V is TRBV12-3 or TRBV12-4 and J is TRBJ2-6; no firm D call. This CDR3 is built from 14 residues. Between the trimmed V and J ends, which lost 4 bases and 2 bases, there was a span of 6 bases. CDR3 sequence reads: CASSSRTGANVLTF. CDR3 nucleotide sequence: TGTGCCAGCAGTTCACGTACTGGGGCCAACGTCCTGACTTTC.

As to this clonotype: This may be a read error, as it is one base from a much larger clone. The V and J genes are TRBV5-1 and TRBJ2-7; TRBD1 matches at 7 bases. This CDR3 comprises 14 residues. V was pared by 0 bases and J by 3 bases, with 3 bases of the junction left unmatched. The germline CDR1 and CDR2 sequences are SGHRS and YFSETQ. CDR3 nucleotides: TGCGCCAGCAGCTTGGTCTGGGACAGCTACGAGCAGTACTTC. Translated: CASSLVWDSYEQYF.

The chain carries TRBV6-1 and TRBJ2-7; D ambiguous. The CDR3 is 15 amino acids. The germline V gene encodes CDR1 MNHNS and CDR2 SASEGT. Trimming pared 2 bases from V and 2 bases from J, leaving 13 bases between. The CDR3 sequence is CASSESRGLPYEQYF. The DNA of the CDR3 is TGTGCCAGCAGTGAATCTAGAGGCCTTCCCTACGAGCAGTACTTC.

This clonotype appeared many times. This chain joins TRBV6-5 and TRBJ2-7; perhaps TRBD2 as D (5 bases). CDR1 MNHEY and CDR2 SVGAGI come from the germline V gene. Trimming stripped 0 bases from V and 3 bases from J, with 15 bases between. This CDR3 contains 16 residues. CDR3 nucleotides: TGTGCCAGCAGTTACTCGACCCGGGAAGGACGCTACGAGCAGTACTTC. This gives the protein CASSYSTREGRYEQYF.

This clonotype was detected only a few times. This sequence joins TRBV5-1 and TRBJ2-1; D perhaps matches TRBD2 (6 bases). V lost 0 bases to trimming and J lost 0 bases, with 13 bases between them. Per the germline V gene, CDR1 is SGHRS and CDR2 is YFSETQ. This CDR3 is built from 17 residues. The CDR3 protein is CASSLAGRASSYNEQFF. The CDR3 DNA follows: TGCGCCAGCAGCTTGGCCGGGAGAGCGAGCTCCTACAATGAGCAGTTCTTC.

This chain links TRBV6-1 with TRBJ2-5; D might be TRBD1 (5 bases). From germline, CDR1 is MNHNS and CDR2 SASEGT. Trimming removed 8 bases from V and 0 bases from J, with 19 bases in between. The CDR3 is 16 residues long. This chain's CDR3 is CASGSIRGQYQETQYF. The CDR3 DNA reads as TGTGCCAGCGGAAGCATTAGGGGCCAGTACCAAGAGACCCAGTACTTC.

This clonotype was recorded many times. V and J are TRBV28 and TRBJ2-2, with D possibly being TRBD1 or TRBD2 (5 bases each). Germline V gene sequence: CDR1 MDHEN, CDR2 SYDVKM. This CDR3 is built from 18 residues. The V end lost 3 bases, the J end lost 3 bases, and 20 bases lay between the germline ends. CDR3 bases: TGTGCCAGCAGTTTGAGTTCGAGGGGTCGAGGGCACACCGGGGAGCTGTTTTTT. Its protein product is CASSLSSRGRGHTGELFF.

This clonotype appeared a few times. The chain recombines TRBV12-3 or TRBV12-4 with TRBJ1-5; TRBD1 matches 9 bases. V was pared by 5 bases and J by 9 bases, with 17 bases of the junction left unmatched. The CDR3 totals 17 residues. The CDR3 region has the DNA TGTGCCAGCAGTCCCGAAGCGGGACAGGGTCTAGTAGGGCCCCAGCATTTT. This encodes CASSPEAGQGLVGPQHF.

This clonotype was detected many times. The chain uses TRBV28 and TRBJ1-1; possible D gene TRBD1, 6 bases. V was trimmed by 4 bases and J by 1 base, leaving 10 bases between them. This CDR3 is built from 14 residues. The germline gives CDR1 MDHEN, CDR2 SYDVKM. The CDR3 reads CASSSGHPNTEAFF. The CDR3 DNA follows: TGTGCCAGCAGTTCGGGACACCCGAACACTGAAGCTTTCTTT.

Comments on this clonotype: Mismatch with germline at one junction end may stem from a read error. The chain is built from TRBV20-1 and TRBJ2-3; 7 bases agree with TRBD2. The CDR3 totals 15 residues. CDR1 is DFQATT and CDR2 is SNEGSKA in the germline V gene (reference sequence). In DNA, the CDR3 is TGCAGTGCGTGTCTTAGCGGGCCCAGCACAGATACGCGGTATTTT. Its protein is CSACLSGPSTDTRYF.